The clone carrying this TCR beta chain has a count of ten or more. Its antigen remains unknown. TCRdb fed the 5' RACE reads into MiXCR, producing one record per CDR3 protein. Of 50,000 to 80,000 distinct CDR3 sequences in the sample, about 3.4% were seen once. This entry comes from a study of neurological immune-mediated disorders. Whole-study results and caveats: Repertoires from 18 of 34 multiple sclerosis patients grouped phylogenetically into a related-CDR3 cluster, suggesting a possible signature. Patients with HTLV-1-associated myelopathy showed the most TCR clonal expansion. Those with multiple sclerosis showed the least, falling below healthy controls.

Sequenced sample: PBMCs. The receptor's source is a man aged 35 to 55 with multiple sclerosis.

In DNA, the CDR3 is TGCGCCAGCAGCGGGTGGACTAGCGGGGGGTACTACAATGAGCAGTTCTTC. It yields the protein CASSGWTSGGYYNEQFF. The rearrangement joins TRBV5-1 to TRBJ2-1, with 14 bases that match TRBD2. Germline assignment: CDR1 SGHRS and CDR2 YFSETQ. This CDR3 spans 17 amino acids. V was pared by 4 bases and J by 3 bases, with 6 bases of the junction left unmatched.